The rows below give T cell receptor beta chains drawn from one sample of a study of blood T cell repertoires in COVID-19. The repertoire was sequenced with immunoSEQ multiplex PCR; TCRdb's copy has only in-frame clones and lacks some. This sample carries around 280,000 clones, approximately 88% of them seen once, and the ten largest clones take less than 2%. Specimen: PBMCs or T cells enriched from blood (not recorded which). These receptors were collected from a woman aged 40 to 55 who had recovered from COVID-19. The CDR3 runs from the conserved cysteine through the conserved F or W. Fields, in order: V gene, D gene, clone size, J gene, CDR3 protein, CDR3 DNA. A D gene is named only where the DNA matches it firmly. Clone size is stated in some rows and not others, as once, few, many or a class when expanded.

TRBV29-1	TRBD2	-	TRBJ2-1	CSAKSYSGGTYNEQFF	TGCAGCGCTAAGAGTTATAGCGGGGGGACCTACAATGAGCAGTTCTTC
TRBV2	TRBD1	few	TRBJ2-3	CASRAGTGKWDTQYF	TGTGCCAGCAGGGCCGGGACAGGAAAATGGGATACGCAGTATTTT
TRBV4-1	TRBD1	-	TRBJ1-6	CASSQAQTGWPLHF	TGCGCCAGCAGCCAAGCCCAGACAGGGTGGCCCCTCCACTTT
TRBV15	-	-	TRBJ2-7	CATSRVGLLSYEQYF	TGTGCCACCAGCAGAGTTGGTCTTCTATCCTACGAGCAGTACTTC
TRBV3-1/TRBV3-2	-	-	TRBJ2-5	CASSPSHRVGETQYF	TGTGCCAGCAGCCCATCTCACAGGGTAGGGGAGACCCAGTACTTC
TRBV28	TRBD1	-	TRBJ1-5	CASSIPDTGGNQPQHF	TGTGCCAGCAGTATTCCGGATACAGGGGGCAATCAGCCCCAGCATTTT
TRBV20-1	-	-	TRBJ2-7	CSASTIKRVSGYEQYF	TGCAGTGCTAGTACAATTAAACGGGTTTCCGGCTACGAGCAGTACTTC
TRBV7-2	TRBD1	-	TRBJ2-1	CASSSRTGTGGDEQFF	TGTGCCAGCAGCTCCAGGACCGGGACAGGGGGCGATGAGCAGTTCTTC
TRBV30	TRBD1	-	TRBJ2-5	CAWSYDRGLETQYF	TGTGCCTGGAGTTACGACAGGGGGCTGGAGACCCAGTACTTC
TRBV7-8	TRBD2	-	TRBJ2-3	CASSLVGPLGLAGGNTQYF	TGTGCCAGCAGCTTAGTTGGGCCCTTGGGACTAGCGGGCGGAAATACGCAGTATTTT
TRBV5-1	TRBD2	-	TRBJ2-1	CASSLRLAENSYNEQFF	TGCGCCAGCAGCTTGCGACTAGCGGAAAACTCCTACAATGAGCAGTTCTTC
TRBV12-3/TRBV12-4	-	-	TRBJ2-2	CASSTREGGELFF	TGTGCCAGCAGCACCCGTGAGGGCGGGGAGCTGTTTTTT
TRBV24-1	-	-	TRBJ2-7	CATKTGTWGELNSGSSSYEQYF	TGTGCCACTAAAACGGGCACTTGGGGGGAGTTAAACAGCGGTTCTAGCTCCTACGAGCAGTACTTC
TRBV2	-	-	TRBJ1-6	CASRRSYNSPLHF	TGTGCCAGCAGACGTAGCTACAATTCACCCCTCCACTTT
TRBV2	-	once	TRBJ1-2	CASSEGSYYGYTF	TGTGCCAGCAGTGAGGGGAGTTACTATGGCTACACCTTC
TRBV4-1	-	-	TRBJ1-1	CASSQETTQVNTEAFF	TGCGCCAGCAGCCAAGAGACGACACAGGTGAACACTGAAGCTTTCTTT
TRBV18	TRBD2	once	TRBJ2-5	CASSPLPGLGNQETQYF	TGTGCCAGCTCACCACTACCGGGACTAGGGAATCAAGAGACCCAGTACTTC
TRBV23-1	TRBD1	few	TRBJ1-5	CASSRRDSSSNQPQHF	TGCGCCAGCAGTCGCCGGGACAGTAGTAGCAATCAGCCCCAGCATTTT
TRBV14	-	-	TRBJ1-1	CASSEGGTTEAFF	TGTGCCAGCAGCGAGGGAGGGACCACTGAAGCTTTCTTT
TRBV19	TRBD1	-	TRBJ2-7	CASNPGTGQYEQYF	TGTGCCAGTAACCCCGGGACAGGGCAATACGAGCAGTACTTC
TRBV30	-	-	TRBJ2-7	CAWSVGRVGEQYF	TGTGCCTGGAGTGTAGGGCGGGTAGGGGAGCAGTACTTC
TRBV6-6	-	-	TRBJ2-5	CASSSPSQETQYF	TGTGCCAGCAGTTCACCGAGTCAAGAGACCCAGTACTTC
TRBV7-2	-	-	TRBJ1-1	CASKGAMNTEAFF	TGTGCCAGTAAAGGGGCTATGAACACTGAAGCTTTCTTT
TRBV19	-	-	TRBJ1-1	CASSPRGSRANTEAFF	TGTGCCAGTAGTCCCCGAGGGTCAAGGGCGAACACTGAAGCTTTCTTT
TRBV6-5	-	-	TRBJ1-1	CASSYGGANTEAFF	TGTGCCAGCAGTTACGGGGGGGCGAACACTGAAGCTTTCTTT
TRBV2	-	-	TRBJ1-2	CASSVEQAPNYGYTF	TGTGCCAGCAGTGTAGAGCAGGCTCCTAACTATGGCTACACCTTC
TRBV4-1	-	-	TRBJ1-5	CASSQFLFNQPQHF	TGCGCCAGCAGCCAATTCCTCTTCAATCAGCCCCAGCATTTT
TRBV7-2	-	-	TRBJ1-6	CASSLGHSGSPLHF	TGTGCCAGCAGCTTAGGTCACTCCGGTTCACCCCTCCACTTT
TRBV5-1	-	-	TRBJ2-3	CASSLGVRTSTDTQYF	TGCGCCAGCAGCTTGGGAGTCAGGACTAGCACAGATACGCAGTATTTT
TRBV11-2	TRBD2	once	TRBJ2-7	CASSLTSGYPYEQYF	TGTGCCAGCAGCTTGACTAGCGGATATCCCTACGAGCAGTACTTC
TRBV18	-	-	TRBJ1-1	CASSQTQGGGITEAFF	TGTGCCAGCTCACAAACGCAGGGCGGCGGGATAACTGAAGCTTTCTTT
TRBV4-3	-	-	TRBJ2-2	CAAQELNTGELFF	TGCGCCGCACAGGAACTGAACACCGGGGAGCTGTTTTTT
TRBV6-2/TRBV6-3	-	-	TRBJ1-5	CASSRRVQPQHF	TGTGCCAGCAGTCGCAGGGTTCAGCCCCAGCATTTT
TRBV7-2	-	-	TRBJ2-3	CASSAGSLTLAQYF	TGTGCCAGCAGCGCGGGGTCCCTTACCCTTGCGCAGTATTTT
TRBV29-1	-	-	TRBJ1-1	CSGGRGPSTEAFF	TGCAGCGGAGGTAGAGGTCCCAGCACTGAAGCTTTCTTT
TRBV5-5	-	-	TRBJ2-5	CASSVAGAETQYF	TGTGCCAGCTCAGTGGCGGGGGCAGAGACCCAGTACTTC
TRBV5-1	TRBD2	-	TRBJ2-1	CASSLRAGSYNEQFF	TGCGCCAGCAGCTTGAGAGCGGGGTCCTACAATGAGCAGTTCTTC
TRBV6-5	-	-	TRBJ1-1	CASSIRQNPTEAFF	TGTGCCAGCAGTATACGACAAAATCCCACTGAAGCTTTCTTT
TRBV19	-	-	TRBJ1-4	CAGSSGKPTSNEKLFF	TGTGCCGGCTCCTCAGGCAAACCTACATCTAATGAAAAACTGTTTTTT
TRBV2	TRBD1	-	TRBJ2-3	CASTLAGTVTDTQYF	TGTGCCAGCACCCTAGCTGGGACAGTCACAGATACGCAGTATTTT
TRBV5-1	TRBD1	-	TRBJ2-3	CASSRRTGGVDTQYF	TGCGCCAGCAGCCGCAGGACAGGGGGCGTAGATACGCAGTATTTT
TRBV4-3	TRBD1	-	TRBJ1-2	CASSQESGTGGSMTMGYTF	TGCGCCAGCAGCCAAGAATCCGGGACAGGGGGCTCTATGACGATGGGCTACACCTTC